The present TCR beta chain was sequenced within a study of blood T cell repertoires in COVID-19. Whole-study context: Sites across the United States, Italy and Spain contributed samples from acute and convalescent COVID-19.

The length of the CDR3 is 11 residues. Per the germline V gene, CDR1 is MNHEY and CDR2 is SMNVEV (reference sequence). Turning to this clone: An end of the junction differs from the germline gene, which may be a read error.

Here immunoSEQ multiplex PCR was the method, and the copy in TCRdb shows in-frame clones only, minus some. Of just under 350,000 clones listed, about 88% are singletons. The chain recombines TRBV27 with TRBJ1-2; D call uncertain. Source material: peripheral blood. This TCR was recovered from a woman aged 70-85 years with COVID-19, enrolled during active disease. The CDR3 coding sequence is TGTGCCAGCAGTTCGGGATCTGGAAAGTACTTC. It yields the protein CASSSGSGKYF.